This T cell receptor beta chain was sequenced in a study of immune characterization of retroperitoneal liposarcoma. MiXCR, run by TCRdb on the PCR reads, gives a single entry per CDR3 protein. The data contain 9,500 to 14,000 distinct CDR3 sequences, approximately 22% of them seen just once; the ten biggest clones take up around 9%. The source is a female donor with retroperitoneal liposarcoma. What was sequenced was blood.

CDR3 region: CASLRGAGRLYNEQFF. In DNA form, the CDR3 reads TGCGCCAGCCTCCGGGGGGCGGGAAGGCTCTACAATGAGCAGTTCTTC. The V call is TRBV10-2, the J call TRBJ2-1; D possibly corresponds to TRBD2 (7 bases). CDR1 is WSHSY, CDR2 SAAADI, per germline. V lost 8 bases, J lost 3 bases, and 20 bases lay in between. The CDR3 consists of 16 residues.